These 6 T cell receptor beta chains originate from one sample sequenced in a study of beta chain features in type 1 diabetes. Investigators reverse transcribed all isolated RNA, so they sequenced expressed TCRB transcripts. Assay: immunoSEQ multiplex PCR; the TCRdb copy retains only in-frame clones and omits some. The data hold 200,000 to 250,000 clones, with 11% to 15% observed a single time. Sequenced material: naive CD4+ T cells from blood. The receptor set was obtained from a middle-aged woman in good health.

The rearrangement links TRBV19 to TRBJ2-2, with a weak D call TRBD1 (6 bases). V was trimmed by 4 bases and J by 5 bases, leaving 14 bases between them. Germline CDR1 and CDR2: LNHDA and SQIVND (reference sequence). The CDR3 is 15 residues long. CDR3 loop: CASSRGTTSTGELFF. CDR3 DNA sequence: TGTGCCAGTAGTAGGGGGACAACCTCAACCGGGGAGCTGTTTTTT.

The chain recombines TRBV14 with TRBJ2-3; 8 bases align to TRBD1. The CDR3 is 15 amino acids. The V gene's germline CDR1 is SGHDN and CDR2 FVKESK. The ends lost 5 bases at V and 3 bases at J; junction bases unmatched: 7. Written as DNA, the CDR3 is TGTGCCAGCAGCGGTGCCCAGGGGGCAACAGATACGCAGTATTTT. Protein sequence: CASSGAQGATDTQYF.

This clone was observed a few times. This chain joins TRBV9 and TRBJ2-7; the match to TRBD2 covers 13 bases. V dropped 2 bases and J dropped 3; count of bases not matched to a gene: 11. The CDR3 extends over 18 amino acids. Per germline, CDR1 SGDLS and CDR2 YYNGEE. DNA of the CDR3: TGTGCCAGCAGCGTCGGACTAGCGGGGGAACTTAATTTCTACGAGCAGTACTTC. This encodes CASSVGLAGELNFYEQYF. The entire variable domain, with the rest obtained from reference TRBV9 and TRBJ2-7, is as follows: DSGVTQTPKHLITATGQRVTLRCSPRSGDLSVYWYQQSLDQGLQFLIQYYNGEERAKGNILERFSAQQFPDLHSELNLSSLELGDSALYFCASSVGLAGELNFYEQYFGPGTRLTVT.

This clone was seen only a few times. V gene TRBV9 combines with J gene TRBJ2-3; TRBD2 agrees at 9 bases. CDR1 and CDR2 from the germline V gene are SGDLS and YYNGEE. V was pared by 0 bases and J by 4 bases, with 9 bases of the junction left unmatched. CDR3 length: 17 amino acids. This CDR3 is CASSVDGRGGLADTQYF. DNA of the CDR3: TGTGCCAGCAGCGTAGATGGGCGGGGGGGCCTCGCAGATACGCAGTATTTT.

There are a few counts of this clone. The chain links TRBV5-4 to TRBJ1-2, with a weak D call TRBD1 (6 bases). The CDR3 runs to 14 residues. V dropped 0 bases and J dropped 8 bases, with 14 bases sitting between them. Germline lookup yields CDR1 SGHNT and CDR2 YYREEE (reference sequence). The CDR3 nucleotides are TGTGCCAGCAGCTTGGAAAGACAGGCGGGCGGCTACACCTTC. This encodes CASSLERQAGGYTF.

The genes are TRBV5-6 and TRBJ1-4; D is uncertain. Trimming pared 4 bases from V and 8 bases from J, leaving 12 bases between. The CDR3 is made up of 13 amino acids. Germline CDR1 and CDR2: SGHDT and YYEEEE. In DNA form, the CDR3 reads TGTGCCAGCAGCCTGGGGAGAGGGGAAAAACTGTTTTTT. Its protein product is CASSLGRGEKLFF.